This is a list of T cell receptor beta chains from one sample in a study of blood T cell repertoires in COVID-19. Clones were read by immunoSEQ multiplex PCR, and TCRdb kept only the in-frame ones, dropping some. The repertoire holds roughly 87,000 clones, with roughly 83% as singletons. Material: peripheral blood. These receptors all stem from a woman aged 55-75 years with acute or convalescent COVID-19. Both conserved end residues are part of each CDR3. A D gene is named only where the DNA matches it firmly. Size is stated for part of the rows, as once, few or many counts, or as a class when the clone is expanded.

CDR3aa: CASSLFQGTSRAFF
CDR3nt: TGTGCCAGCAGTTTATTCCAGGGTACGAGCAGAGCTTTCTTT
d_gene: NA
abundance: NA
v_gene: TRBV28
j_gene: TRBJ1-1

CDR3aa: CASSLGWATGGIPYSNQPQHF
CDR3nt: TGTGCCAGCAGCTTAGGGTGGGCGACAGGGGGAATACCCTATAGCAATCAGCCCCAGCATTTT
d_gene: TRBD1
abundance: NA
v_gene: TRBV7-3
j_gene: TRBJ1-5

CDR3aa: CASSRSPGQGPGELFF
CDR3nt: TGTGCCAGCAGCCGCAGTCCGGGACAGGGGCCCGGGGAGCTGTTTTTT
d_gene: TRBD1
abundance: NA
v_gene: TRBV14
j_gene: TRBJ2-2

CDR3aa: CASSLTGNSGANVLTF
CDR3nt: TGTGCCAGCAGCTTGACAGGGAACTCTGGGGCCAACGTCCTGACTTTC
d_gene: NA
abundance: NA
v_gene: TRBV5-5
j_gene: TRBJ2-6

CDR3aa: CASSLGQKRMNTEAFF
CDR3nt: TGTGCCAGCAGCTTGGGACAAAAACGAATGAACACTGAAGCTTTCTTT
d_gene: NA
abundance: NA
v_gene: TRBV5-8
j_gene: TRBJ1-1

CDR3aa: CASSDRGGNQPQHF
CDR3nt: TGTGCCAGCAGCGACCGGGGGGGCAATCAGCCCCAGCATTTT
d_gene: NA
abundance: NA
v_gene: TRBV3-1/TRBV3-2
j_gene: TRBJ1-5

CDR3aa: CAWSLDSYNSPLHF
CDR3nt: TGTGCCTGGAGTCTGGACAGCTATAATTCACCCCTCCACTTT
d_gene: NA
abundance: NA
v_gene: TRBV30
j_gene: TRBJ1-6

CDR3aa: CAISEFKNTGELFF
CDR3nt: TGTGCCATCAGTGAGTTTAAAAACACCGGGGAGCTGTTTTTT
d_gene: NA
abundance: NA
v_gene: TRBV10-3
j_gene: TRBJ2-2

CDR3aa: CASSQESGGNLFTQYF
CDR3nt: TGCGCCAGCAGCCAAGAGTCCGGAGGGAATTTATTTACGCAGTATTTT
d_gene: NA
abundance: NA
v_gene: TRBV4-3
j_gene: TRBJ2-3

CDR3aa: CASSTSGGAGEQYF
CDR3nt: TGTGCCAGCTCCACTAGCGGGGGGGCCGGTGAGCAGTACTTC
d_gene: TRBD2
abundance: few
v_gene: TRBV18
j_gene: TRBJ2-7

CDR3aa: CATRKTGELYEQYF
CDR3nt: TGTGCCACCAGAAAAACAGGGGAACTATACGAGCAGTACTTC
d_gene: TRBD1
abundance: few
v_gene: TRBV24-1
j_gene: TRBJ2-7

CDR3aa: CASSVLPGNTEAFF
CDR3nt: TGTGCCAGCAGCGTATTACCAGGGAACACTGAAGCTTTCTTT
d_gene: NA
abundance: NA
v_gene: TRBV9
j_gene: TRBJ1-1

CDR3aa: CASSPRAGNNSPLHF
CDR3nt: TGTGCCAGCTCACCACGGGCAGGGAATAATTCACCCCTCCACTTT
d_gene: NA
abundance: NA
v_gene: TRBV18
j_gene: TRBJ1-6

CDR3aa: CASSQEGALGITDTQYF
CDR3nt: TGCGCCAGCAGCCAAGAGGGGGCCCTCGGGATCACAGATACGCAGTATTTT
d_gene: NA
abundance: NA
v_gene: TRBV4-1
j_gene: TRBJ2-3

CDR3aa: CASSKGGAGDNYGYTF
CDR3nt: TGTGCCAGCAGCAAAGGGGGGGCAGGAGACAACTATGGCTACACCTTC
d_gene: NA
abundance: NA
v_gene: TRBV7-2
j_gene: TRBJ1-2

CDR3aa: CSASSGSLRRNEAFF
CDR3nt: TGCAGTGCTAGTAGCGGCAGTCTACGGCGAAATGAAGCTTTCTTT
d_gene: NA
abundance: NA
v_gene: TRBV20-1
j_gene: TRBJ1-1

CDR3aa: CAIRSTSGDDTQYF
CDR3nt: TGTGCCATCAGGTCGACTAGCGGGGACGATACGCAGTATTTT
d_gene: TRBD2
abundance: NA
v_gene: TRBV10-3
j_gene: TRBJ2-3

CDR3aa: CASSITRGERDTQYF
CDR3nt: TGTGCCAGCAGCATCACCAGGGGGGAGAGAGATACGCAGTATTTT
d_gene: NA
abundance: NA
v_gene: TRBV5-4
j_gene: TRBJ2-3

CDR3aa: CASSPVLNIQYF
CDR3nt: TGTGCCAGCAGCCCGGTCCTGAACATTCAGTACTTC
d_gene: NA
abundance: once
v_gene: TRBV28
j_gene: TRBJ2-4

CDR3aa: CASSLSGQGGNTIYF
CDR3nt: TGTGCCAGCAGCCTTTCGGGACAGGGAGGAAACACCATATATTTT
d_gene: TRBD1
abundance: NA
v_gene: TRBV6-5
j_gene: TRBJ1-3

CDR3aa: CASSWDSGLSSGNTIYF
CDR3nt: TGTGCCAGCAGTTGGGACAGCGGGCTATCCTCTGGAAACACCATATATTTT
d_gene: TRBD1
abundance: NA
v_gene: TRBV5-6
j_gene: TRBJ1-3

CDR3aa: CASSIRQGGIGELFF
CDR3nt: TGTGCCAGTAGTATAAGACAGGGGGGGATCGGGGAGCTGTTTTTT
d_gene: TRBD1
abundance: NA
v_gene: TRBV19
j_gene: TRBJ2-2

CDR3aa: CATTRAGGRETQYF
CDR3nt: TGTGCCACCACTCGGGCAGGGGGCAGGGAGACCCAGTACTTC
d_gene: TRBD1
abundance: once
v_gene: TRBV2
j_gene: TRBJ2-5

CDR3aa: CASSLTGGIGEKLFF
CDR3nt: TGTGCCAGCAGCTTGACAGGGGGTATTGGTGAAAAACTGTTTTTT
d_gene: TRBD1
abundance: NA
v_gene: TRBV11-3
j_gene: TRBJ1-4

CDR3aa: CASSAQGSHEQYF
CDR3nt: TGTGCCAGCAGCGCACAGGGATCGCACGAGCAGTACTTC
d_gene: NA
abundance: NA
v_gene: TRBV7-2
j_gene: TRBJ2-7

CDR3aa: CASSLEGGATDTQYF
CDR3nt: TGTGCCAGCAGCTTAGAAGGGGGGGCGACGGATACGCAGTATTTT
d_gene: NA
abundance: few
v_gene: TRBV7-2
j_gene: TRBJ2-3

CDR3aa: CASSLVPGQGRSDSPLHF
CDR3nt: TGTGCCAGCTCCCTGGTCCCGGGACAGGGCCGGTCGGATTCACCCCTCCACTTT
d_gene: TRBD1
abundance: NA
v_gene: TRBV18
j_gene: TRBJ1-6

CDR3aa: CASSAGQGGGYTF
CDR3nt: TGTGCCAGCAGCGCGGGACAGGGGGGTGGCTACACCTTC
d_gene: TRBD1
abundance: NA
v_gene: TRBV7-3
j_gene: TRBJ1-2

CDR3aa: CATSRDWRMVDTQYF
CDR3nt: TGTGCCACCAGCAGAGATTGGCGGATGGTAGATACGCAGTATTTT
d_gene: NA
abundance: NA
v_gene: TRBV15
j_gene: TRBJ2-3

CDR3aa: CASSQVFLDEQYF
CDR3nt: TGTGCCAGCAGCCAAGTGTTCTTAGACGAGCAGTACTTC
d_gene: NA
abundance: NA
v_gene: TRBV3-1/TRBV3-2
j_gene: TRBJ2-7

CDR3aa: CASSQDAGDNYGYTF
CDR3nt: TGCGCCAGCAGCCAAGATGCAGGGGATAACTATGGCTACACCTTC
d_gene: NA
abundance: NA
v_gene: TRBV4-1
j_gene: TRBJ1-2

CDR3aa: CASQNRAANEKLFF
CDR3nt: TGTGCCAGCCAAAATAGAGCGGCTAATGAAAAACTGTTTTTT
d_gene: NA
abundance: NA
v_gene: TRBV19
j_gene: TRBJ1-4

CDR3aa: CASSSPGQEQPQHF
CDR3nt: TGTGCCAGCAGTTCACCGGGACAGGAACAGCCCCAGCATTTT
d_gene: TRBD1
abundance: NA
v_gene: TRBV6-5
j_gene: TRBJ1-5

CDR3aa: CASSPRLAGGTGELFF
CDR3nt: TGTGCCAGCAGCCCCAGACTAGCGGGGGGCACCGGGGAGCTGTTTTTT
d_gene: TRBD2
abundance: NA
v_gene: TRBV7-9
j_gene: TRBJ2-2

CDR3aa: CASSPAETRTLEQYF
CDR3nt: TGTGCCAGCAGCCCCGCTGAGACTAGAACCCTCGAGCAGTACTTC
d_gene: NA
abundance: NA
v_gene: TRBV3-1/TRBV3-2
j_gene: TRBJ2-7

CDR3aa: CASSLSGTGNTGELFF
CDR3nt: TGCGCCAGCAGCTTATCCGGGACAGGGAATACCGGGGAGCTGTTTTTT
d_gene: TRBD1
abundance: NA
v_gene: TRBV5-1
j_gene: TRBJ2-2

CDR3aa: CASSLSRASGVRNEQFF
CDR3nt: TGTGCCAGCAGTTTATCAAGGGCTAGCGGGGTTCGAAATGAGCAGTTCTTC
d_gene: TRBD2
abundance: NA
v_gene: TRBV27
j_gene: TRBJ2-1

CDR3aa: CASSQEAFGGLYNEQFF
CDR3nt: TGTGCCAGCAGCCAAGAGGCTTTTGGGGGCCTCTACAATGAGCAGTTCTTC
d_gene: NA
abundance: NA
v_gene: TRBV4-2
j_gene: TRBJ2-1

CDR3aa: CASSLQGWEQFF
CDR3nt: TGTGCCAGCAGTTTGCAGGGGTGGGAGCAGTTCTTC
d_gene: NA
abundance: NA
v_gene: TRBV28
j_gene: TRBJ2-1

CDR3aa: CAWNPSNTNTEAFF
CDR3nt: TGTGCCTGGAACCCGTCCAACACGAACACTGAAGCTTTCTTT
d_gene: NA
abundance: NA
v_gene: TRBV30
j_gene: TRBJ1-1

CDR3aa: CASSQEGQDPPYSNQPQHF
CDR3nt: TGTGCCAGCAGCCAAGAGGGACAGGACCCTCCATATAGCAATCAGCCCCAGCATTTT
d_gene: TRBD1
abundance: once
v_gene: TRBV14
j_gene: TRBJ1-5

CDR3aa: CASSPRPRDGYTF
CDR3nt: TGTGCCAGCTCCCCTAGGCCCCGAGACGGCTACACCTTC
d_gene: NA
abundance: NA
v_gene: TRBV6-5
j_gene: TRBJ1-2

CDR3aa: CASRIFDGGTYGYTF
CDR3nt: TGCGCCAGCAGGATTTTTGACGGGGGTACCTATGGCTACACCTTC
d_gene: NA
abundance: NA
v_gene: TRBV5-1
j_gene: TRBJ1-2

CDR3aa: CASRGGQGSPFF
CDR3nt: TGTGCCAGCAGGGGGGGACAGGGGTCTCCTTTCTTT
d_gene: TRBD1
abundance: few
v_gene: TRBV6-4
j_gene: TRBJ1-1

CDR3aa: CASSTGSYEKLFF
CDR3nt: TGTGCCAGCAGTACAGGGTCTTATGAAAAACTGTTTTTT
d_gene: NA
abundance: NA
v_gene: TRBV2
j_gene: TRBJ1-4

CDR3aa: CASSVGWGQAYGYTF
CDR3nt: TGTGCCAGCAGCGTAGGATGGGGACAGGCCTATGGCTACACCTTC
d_gene: TRBD1
abundance: NA
v_gene: TRBV9
j_gene: TRBJ1-2

CDR3aa: CAWSFEGAEAFF
CDR3nt: TGTGCCTGGAGTTTCGAGGGGGCAGAAGCTTTCTTT
d_gene: TRBD1
abundance: NA
v_gene: TRBV30
j_gene: TRBJ1-1

CDR3aa: CASSRRTGIYEQYF
CDR3nt: TGTGCCAGCAGTCGTCGGACAGGGATCTACGAGCAGTACTTC
d_gene: TRBD1
abundance: once
v_gene: TRBV27
j_gene: TRBJ2-7

CDR3aa: CAINPGLASREQYF
CDR3nt: TGTGCCATCAATCCGGGACTAGCGAGTCGAGAGCAGTACTTC
d_gene: TRBD2
abundance: many
v_gene: TRBV10-3
j_gene: TRBJ2-7

CDR3aa: CASSADTRGPQHF
CDR3nt: TGTGCCAGCAGCGCGGACACCCGAGGGCCCCAGCATTTT
d_gene: NA
abundance: NA
v_gene: TRBV5-6
j_gene: TRBJ1-5

CDR3aa: CAWSQRDYEQYF
CDR3nt: TGTGCCTGGAGTCAGCGGGACTACGAGCAGTACTTC
d_gene: TRBD2
abundance: NA
v_gene: TRBV30
j_gene: TRBJ2-7

CDR3aa: CASRSGYGEAFF
CDR3nt: TGTGCCAGTAGGTCAGGGTATGGTGAAGCTTTCTTT
d_gene: NA
abundance: NA
v_gene: TRBV19
j_gene: TRBJ1-1

CDR3aa: CASSSTGMYSNQPQHF
CDR3nt: TGTGCCAGCAGTTCGACAGGGATGTATAGCAATCAGCCCCAGCATTTT
d_gene: TRBD1
abundance: NA
v_gene: TRBV6-2/TRBV6-3
j_gene: TRBJ1-5